Following are 21 T cell receptor beta chains from one sample sequenced in a study of cytomegalovirus exposure and HLA in healthy donors. Clones were read by immunoSEQ multiplex PCR, and TCRdb kept only the in-frame ones, dropping some. The sample includes about 330,000 clones, roughly 90% of them seen just once. Sequenced sample: PBMCs. Receptor source: a woman aged 18-29 years in good health and CMV-seronegative.

The V call is TRBV9, the J call TRBJ1-1; D ambiguous. CDR3 length: 14 residues. CDR1 is SGDLS, CDR2 YYNGEE, per germline. V shed 6 bases and J shed 2 bases, with 14 bases lying between them. As DNA, the CDR3 is TGTGCCAGCATCTCCCGGGTTCTCAACACTGAAGCTTTCTTT. This sequence encodes CASISRVLNTEAFF.

This clone was recorded only once. The CDR3 spells CASSATSSPVYEQYF. The CDR3 DNA reads as TGTGCCAGCAGTGCGACTAGCAGCCCTGTCTACGAGCAGTACTTC. This chain links TRBV6-1 with TRBJ2-7, with TRBD2 matching over 7 bases. J lost 3 bases, V lost 4 bases, and 9 bases had no gene match. Looked up from germline, CDR1 is MNHNS and CDR2 is SASEGT. The CDR3 runs 15 residues.

This rearrangement joins TRBV5-5 to TRBJ2-7, with 7 bases matching TRBD1. CDR1 and CDR2 (germline): SGHKS, YYEKEE (reference sequence). Trimming removed 4 bases from V and 5 bases from J; junction bases left unmatched: 6. This CDR3 has 13 residues. CDR3 sequence reads: CASSQGVGNEQYF. As DNA, the CDR3 is TGTGCCAGCAGCCAGGGGGTCGGGAACGAGCAGTACTTC. The whole variable domain, filled in from reference TRBV5-5 and TRBJ2-7, reads DAGVTQSPTHLIKTRGQQVTLRCSPISGHKSVSWYQQVLGQGPQFIFQYYEKEERGRGNFPDRFSARQFPNYSSELNVNALLLGDSALYLCASSQGVGNEQYFGPGTRLTVT.

The chain couples TRBV28 to TRBJ2-1; 9 bases match TRBD2. CDR3 length equals 16 residues. Trimming cost V 6 bases and J 0 bases; bases outside gene matches: 6. Germline CDR1 and CDR2: MDHEN and SYDVKM. The CDR3 loop is CASSVTSGSSYNEQFF. The DNA of the CDR3 is TGTGCCAGCAGCGTGACTAGCGGTTCCTCCTACAATGAGCAGTTCTTC.

The rearrangement links TRBV28 to TRBJ1-5, with D possibly matching TRBD1 (5 bases). From germline, CDR1 is MDHEN and CDR2 SYDVKM. Trimming cost V 7 bases and J 4 bases, with 17 bases left between them. The CDR3 runs 15 residues. The CDR3 DNA reads TGTGCCAGCAAACCCGGGGGACGCCAGAATCAGCCCCAGCATTTT. As protein: CASKPGGRQNQPQHF.

This chain joins TRBV4-2 and TRBJ1-1; 10 nucleotides match TRBD1. The CDR3 sequence is 17 residues long. J was trimmed by 0 bases and V by 2 bases; bases with no gene match: 6. The germline CDR1 and CDR2 sequences are LGHNA and YNFKEQ. This CDR3 is CASSQQPGTGVNTEAFF. The CDR3 DNA sequence: TGTGCCAGCAGCCAACAACCCGGGACAGGGGTGAACACTGAAGCTTTCTTT.

This chain joins TRBV27 and TRBJ2-7; a weak D match, TRBD1 (6 bases). The CDR3 loop spans 14 amino acids. Germline CDR1 is MNHEY and CDR2 is SMNVEV (reference sequence). V was shortened by 0 bases and J by 2 bases, with 8 bases between the two germline ends. CDR3 bases: TGTGCCAGCAGTTTATCGGACAGAGCCTACGAGCAGTACTTC. Encoded protein: CASSLSDRAYEQYF.

The chain links TRBV27 to TRBJ2-7; D gene unclear. Trimming stripped 2 bases from V and 0 bases from J, with 11 bases between. This CDR3 has 15 residues. Germline V gene sequence: CDR1 MNHEY, CDR2 SMNVEV (reference sequence). CDR3: CASSLDLGSSYEQYF. CDR3 coding DNA: TGTGCCAGCAGTTTAGATCTAGGAAGCTCCTACGAGCAGTACTTC.

The chain combines TRBV25-1 with TRBJ1-5; TRBD1 is a possible D gene (6 bases). Germline V gene lookup returns CDR1 MGHDK and CDR2 SYGVNS. V lost 4 bases, J lost 10 bases, and 14 bases lay in between. The CDR3 runs 13 residues. The CDR3 nucleotides read TGTGCCAGCAGTGCATCGGGACAAAACCCCCAGCATTTT. Residues: CASSASGQNPQHF.

Regarding this clone: Other DNA sequences in the sample encode the same CDR3. V and J are TRBV5-4 and TRBJ2-5; maybe TRBD1 (5 bases). Germline V gene sequence: CDR1 SGHNT, CDR2 YYREEE (reference sequence). V lost 0 bases to trimming and J lost 2 bases, with 8 bases between them. This CDR3 region has 14 residues. CDR3: CASSLGQIQETQYF. The DNA for the CDR3 is TGTGCCAGCAGCTTGGGACAGATTCAAGAGACCCAGTACTTC.

The rearrangement joins TRBV27 to TRBJ2-2; 7 bases are a match to TRBD2. The V segment lost 6 bases and the J segment 5 bases; nucleotides outside the gene matches: 0. This CDR3 spans 12 amino acids. CDR1 and CDR2 from the germline V gene are MNHEY and SMNVEV (reference sequence). The chain's CDR3 is CASRRETGELFF. Written as DNA, the CDR3 is TGTGCCAGCAGGCGGGAGACCGGGGAGCTGTTTTTT.

CDR3 protein: CASSVAPGGTTEAFF. CDR3 sequence (DNA): TGTGCCAGCAGCGTAGCTCCAGGAGGAACCACTGAAGCTTTCTTT. The chain combines TRBV9 with TRBJ1-1; D is unclear. Germline V gives CDR1 SGDLS, CDR2 YYNGEE. V shed 0 bases and J shed 4 bases, with 13 bases lying between them. This CDR3 has 15 amino acids.

The gene calls are TRBV6-5 and TRBJ2-2, with D tentatively TRBD2 (6 bases). The CDR3 is made up of 13 amino acids. Germline assignment: CDR1 MNHEY and CDR2 SVGAGI. The V end was cut by 6 bases, the J end by 4 bases, with 9 bases between. The CDR3: CASRWGGTGELFF. CDR3 nucleotide sequence: TGTGCCAGCAGATGGGGAGGCACCGGGGAGCTGTTTTTT.

The CDR3 nucleotides read TGTGCCAGCAGCCAGGAAACTGAAGCTTTCTTT. This codes for CASSQETEAFF. V is TRBV2 and J is TRBJ1-1; D uncertain. Trimming shortened V by 6 bases and J by 5 bases, and 7 bases separated the two germline ends. The germline V gene encodes CDR1 SNHLY and CDR2 FYNNEI. This CDR3 spans 11 amino acids.

The CDR3 region is CASSRRLAGVNEQYF. DNA for the CDR3: TGTGCCAGCAGTAGAAGACTAGCGGGAGTCAACGAGCAGTACTTC. The chain has TRBV6-1 and TRBJ2-7; 12 positions match TRBD2. The CDR3 extends over 15 amino acids. The germline V gene has CDR1 MNHNS and CDR2 SASEGT. The ends lost 5 bases at V and 5 bases at J; junction bases unmatched: 7.

The chain employs TRBV7-3 and TRBJ2-1; TRBD1 matches 9 bases. The J segment lost 3 bases and the V segment lost 5 bases, leaving 5 bases of the junction unmatched. The CDR3 consists of 15 residues. Germline V gene lookup returns CDR1 SGHTA and CDR2 FQGTGA. The CDR3 loop reads CASSAGQGGYNEQFF. The CDR3 DNA reads TGTGCCAGCAGCGCGGGACAGGGCGGCTACAATGAGCAGTTCTTC.

This clone was counted between two and nine times. The chain employs TRBV6-5 and TRBJ2-2; D is ambiguous. Deletions cut 4 bases from V and 2 bases from J, with 8 bases between. This CDR3 has 14 residues. Germline lookup yields CDR1 MNHEY and CDR2 SVGAGI. CDR3: CASSSRVNTGELFF. For the CDR3, the DNA is TGTGCCAGCAGTTCCCGTGTCAACACCGGGGAGCTGTTTTTT.

The chain employs TRBV5-1 and TRBJ1-2; possible D gene TRBD1, 5 bases. Germline assignment: CDR1 SGHRS and CDR2 YFSETQ. With 4 bases removed from V and 1 base from J, the gap between germline ends came to 8 bases. CDR3 length: 13 residues. The CDR3 here is CASSPGVNYGYTF. DNA for the CDR3: TGCGCCAGCAGCCCGGGGGTTAACTATGGCTACACCTTC.

This chain connects TRBV2 to TRBJ2-7; 9 positions match TRBD2. V lost 1 base and J lost 3; bases outside the gene matches: 4. Germline lookup yields CDR1 SNHLY and CDR2 FYNNEI. The CDR3 length is 15 residues. CDR3: CASSEGTSGYYEQYF. The DNA for the CDR3 is TGTGCCAGCAGTGAAGGAACTAGCGGGTACTACGAGCAGTACTTC.

J is TRBJ2-3 and V is TRBV5-4; 12 bases are a match to TRBD1. Germline V CDR1 and CDR2: SGHNT, YYREEE (reference sequence). V was pared by 4 bases and J by 6 bases, with 6 bases of the junction left unmatched. The CDR3 is 15 amino acids. DNA of the CDR3: TGTGCCAGCAGCCCTGGGACAGGGGGCAGGGATACGCAGTATTTT. This sequence encodes CASSPGTGGRDTQYF. The whole variable domain, filled in from reference TRBV5-4 and TRBJ2-3, reads ETGVTQSPTHLIKTRGQQVTLRCSSQSGHNTVSWYQQALGQGPQFIFQYYREEENGRGNFPPRFSGLQFPNYSSELNVNALELDDSALYLCASSPGTGGRDTQYFGPGTRLTVL.

The genes are TRBV6-5 and TRBJ2-3; 10 bases agree with TRBD1. The trim removed 7 bases at V and 1 base at J, leaving 5 bases unmatched. The germline gives CDR1 MNHEY, CDR2 SVGAGI. The length of the CDR3 is 15 residues. The CDR3 is CASKRTGGRTDTQYF. The CDR3 DNA reads as TGTGCCAGCAAGAGGACAGGGGGACGCACAGATACGCAGTATTTT.